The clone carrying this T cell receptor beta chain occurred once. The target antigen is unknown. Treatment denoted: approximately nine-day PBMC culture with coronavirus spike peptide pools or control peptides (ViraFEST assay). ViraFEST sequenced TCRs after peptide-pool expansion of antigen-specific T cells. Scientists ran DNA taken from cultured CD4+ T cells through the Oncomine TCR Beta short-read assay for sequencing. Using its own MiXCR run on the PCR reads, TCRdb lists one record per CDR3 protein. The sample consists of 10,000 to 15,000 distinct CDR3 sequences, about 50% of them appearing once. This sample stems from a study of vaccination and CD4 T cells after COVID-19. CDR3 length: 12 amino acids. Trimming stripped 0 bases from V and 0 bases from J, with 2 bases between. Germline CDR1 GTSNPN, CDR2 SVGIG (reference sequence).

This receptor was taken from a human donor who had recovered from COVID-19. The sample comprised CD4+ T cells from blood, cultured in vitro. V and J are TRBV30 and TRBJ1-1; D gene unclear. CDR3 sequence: CAWSVLNTEAFF. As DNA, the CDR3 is TGTGCCTGGAGTGTACTGAACACTGAAGCTTTCTTT.